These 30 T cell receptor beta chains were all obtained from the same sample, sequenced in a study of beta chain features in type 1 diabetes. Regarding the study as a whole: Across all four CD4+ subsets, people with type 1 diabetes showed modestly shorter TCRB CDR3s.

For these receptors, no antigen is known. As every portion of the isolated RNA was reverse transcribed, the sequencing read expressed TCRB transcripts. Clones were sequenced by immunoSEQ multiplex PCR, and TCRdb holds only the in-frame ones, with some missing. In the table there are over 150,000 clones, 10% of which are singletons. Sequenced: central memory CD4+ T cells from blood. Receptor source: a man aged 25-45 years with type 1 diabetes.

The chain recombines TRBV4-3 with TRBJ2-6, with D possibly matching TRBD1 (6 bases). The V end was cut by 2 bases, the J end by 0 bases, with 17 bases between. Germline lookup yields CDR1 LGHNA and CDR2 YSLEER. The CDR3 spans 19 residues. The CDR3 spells CASSQRPGHSPSGANVLTF. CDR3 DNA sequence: TGCGCCAGCAGCCAAAGACCGGGACATTCACCCTCTGGGGCCAACGTCCTGACTTTC.

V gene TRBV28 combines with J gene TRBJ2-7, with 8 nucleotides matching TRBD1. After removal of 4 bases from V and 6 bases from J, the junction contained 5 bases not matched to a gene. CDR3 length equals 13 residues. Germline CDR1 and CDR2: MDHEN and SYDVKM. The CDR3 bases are TGTGCCAGCAGTTCCATGGACAGGGTCGAGCAGTACTTC. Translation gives CASSSMDRVEQYF.

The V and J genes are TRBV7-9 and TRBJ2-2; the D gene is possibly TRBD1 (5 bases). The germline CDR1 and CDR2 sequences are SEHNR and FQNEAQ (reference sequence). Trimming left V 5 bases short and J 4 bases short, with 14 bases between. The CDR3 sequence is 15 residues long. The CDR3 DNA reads TGTGCCAGCAGCCCCTGGGGCAGCCGCACCGGGGAGCTGTTTTTT. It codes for CASSPWGSRTGELFF.

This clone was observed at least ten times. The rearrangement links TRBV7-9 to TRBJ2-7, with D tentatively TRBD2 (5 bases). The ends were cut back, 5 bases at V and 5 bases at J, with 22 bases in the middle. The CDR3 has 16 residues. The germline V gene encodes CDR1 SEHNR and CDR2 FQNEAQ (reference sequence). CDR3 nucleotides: TGTGCCAGCAGCCTGGGAAGCGGATCCTGGGTCAACGAGCAGTACTTC. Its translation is CASSLGSGSWVNEQYF.

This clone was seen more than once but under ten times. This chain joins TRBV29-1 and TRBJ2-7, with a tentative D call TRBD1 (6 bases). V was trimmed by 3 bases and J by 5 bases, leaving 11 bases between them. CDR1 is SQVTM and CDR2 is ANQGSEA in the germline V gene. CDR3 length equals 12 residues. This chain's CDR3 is CSVDRGYNEQYF. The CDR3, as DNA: TGCAGCGTTGATAGGGGGTACAACGAGCAGTACTTC.

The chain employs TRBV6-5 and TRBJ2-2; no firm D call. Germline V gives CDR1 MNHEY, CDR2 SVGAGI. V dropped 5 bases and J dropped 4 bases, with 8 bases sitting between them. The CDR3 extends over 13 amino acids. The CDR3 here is CASSPELTGELFF. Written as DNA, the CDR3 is TGTGCCAGCAGTCCCGAACTCACCGGGGAGCTGTTTTTT.

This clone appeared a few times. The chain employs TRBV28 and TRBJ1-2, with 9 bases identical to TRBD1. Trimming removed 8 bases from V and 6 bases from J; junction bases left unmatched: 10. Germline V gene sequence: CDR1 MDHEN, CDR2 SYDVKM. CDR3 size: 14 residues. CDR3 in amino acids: CASGGTGSTHGYTF. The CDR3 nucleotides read TGTGCCAGCGGAGGGACAGGGTCAACGCATGGCTACACCTTC.

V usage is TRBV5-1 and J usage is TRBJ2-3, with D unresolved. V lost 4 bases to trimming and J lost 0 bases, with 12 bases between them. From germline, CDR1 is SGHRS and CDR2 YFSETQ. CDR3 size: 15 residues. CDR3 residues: CASSGGGTSTDTQYF. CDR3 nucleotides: TGCGCCAGCAGCGGCGGCGGAACTAGCACAGATACGCAGTATTTT.

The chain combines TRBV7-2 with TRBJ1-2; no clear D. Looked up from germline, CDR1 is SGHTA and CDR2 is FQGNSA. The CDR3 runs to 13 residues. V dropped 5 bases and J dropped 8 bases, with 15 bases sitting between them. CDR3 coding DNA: TGTGCCAGCAGCACCTACCTGGAGACGGGCTACACCTTC. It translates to CASSTYLETGYTF.

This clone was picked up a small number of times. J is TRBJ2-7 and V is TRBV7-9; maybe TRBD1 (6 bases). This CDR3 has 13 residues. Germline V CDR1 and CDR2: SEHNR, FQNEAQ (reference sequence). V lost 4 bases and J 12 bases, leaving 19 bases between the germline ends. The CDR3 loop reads CASSSGEQGVSYF. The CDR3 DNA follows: TGTGCCAGCAGCTCCGGGGAACAGGGTGTGTCGTACTTC.

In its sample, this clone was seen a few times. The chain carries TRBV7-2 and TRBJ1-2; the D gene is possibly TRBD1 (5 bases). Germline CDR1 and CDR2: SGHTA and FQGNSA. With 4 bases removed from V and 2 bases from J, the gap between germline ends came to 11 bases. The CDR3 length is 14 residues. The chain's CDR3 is CASSSTRGNYGYTF. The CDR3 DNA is TGTGCCAGCAGCTCTACTCGGGGGAACTATGGCTACACCTTC.

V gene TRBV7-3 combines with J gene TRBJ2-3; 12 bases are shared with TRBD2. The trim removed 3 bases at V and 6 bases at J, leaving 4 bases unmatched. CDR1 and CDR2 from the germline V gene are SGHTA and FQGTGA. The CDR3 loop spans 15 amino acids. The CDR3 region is CASSFPTSGSDTQYF. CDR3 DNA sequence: TGTGCCAGCAGCTTCCCGACTAGCGGGAGCGATACGCAGTATTTT.

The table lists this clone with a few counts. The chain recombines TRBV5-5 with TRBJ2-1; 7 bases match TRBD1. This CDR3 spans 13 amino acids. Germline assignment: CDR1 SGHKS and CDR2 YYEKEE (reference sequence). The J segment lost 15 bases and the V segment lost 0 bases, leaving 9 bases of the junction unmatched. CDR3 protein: CASSLERGLEGFF. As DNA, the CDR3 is TGTGCCAGCAGCTTGGAGAGGGGGCTAGAGGGGTTCTTC.

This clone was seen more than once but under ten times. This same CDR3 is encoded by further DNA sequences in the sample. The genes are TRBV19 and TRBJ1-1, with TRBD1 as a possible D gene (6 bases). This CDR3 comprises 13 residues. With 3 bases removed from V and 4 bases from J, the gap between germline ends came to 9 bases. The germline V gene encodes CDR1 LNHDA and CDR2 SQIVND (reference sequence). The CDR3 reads CASSINRVTEAFF. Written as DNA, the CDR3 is TGTGCCAGTAGTATTAACAGGGTCACTGAAGCTTTCTTT.

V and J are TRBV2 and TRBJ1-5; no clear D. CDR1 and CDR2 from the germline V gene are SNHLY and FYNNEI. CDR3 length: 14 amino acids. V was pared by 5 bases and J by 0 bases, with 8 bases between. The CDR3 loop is CASSPDYSNQPQHF. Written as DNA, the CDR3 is TGTGCCAGCAGTCCAGATTATAGCAATCAGCCCCAGCATTTT.

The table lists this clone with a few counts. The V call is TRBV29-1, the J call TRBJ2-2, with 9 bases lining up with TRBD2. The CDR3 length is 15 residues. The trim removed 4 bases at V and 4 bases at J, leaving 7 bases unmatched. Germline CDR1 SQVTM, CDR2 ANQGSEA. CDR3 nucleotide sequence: TGCAGCGTTGGTTCGGCTAGCGGGACCACCGGGGAGCTGTTTTTT. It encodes CSVGSASGTTGELFF.

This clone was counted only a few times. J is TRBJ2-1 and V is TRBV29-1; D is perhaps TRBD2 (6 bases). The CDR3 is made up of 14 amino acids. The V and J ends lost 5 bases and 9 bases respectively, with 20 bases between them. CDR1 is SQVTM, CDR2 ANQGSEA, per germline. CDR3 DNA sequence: TGCAGCGTTACTCCTCCGCGGGGAGGAAGTGAGCAGTTCTTC. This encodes CSVTPPRGGSEQFF.

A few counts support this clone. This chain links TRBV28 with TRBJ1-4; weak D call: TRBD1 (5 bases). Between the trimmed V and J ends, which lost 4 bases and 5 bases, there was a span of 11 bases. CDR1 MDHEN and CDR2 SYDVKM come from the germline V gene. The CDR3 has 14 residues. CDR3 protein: CASSSTQANEKLFF. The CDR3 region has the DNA TGTGCCAGCAGTTCCACACAGGCAAATGAAAAACTGTTTTTT.

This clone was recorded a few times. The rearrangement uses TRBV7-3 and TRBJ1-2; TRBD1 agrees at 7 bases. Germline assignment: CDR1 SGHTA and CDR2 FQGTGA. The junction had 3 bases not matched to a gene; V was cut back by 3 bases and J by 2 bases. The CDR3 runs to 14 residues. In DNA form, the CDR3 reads TGTGCCAGCAGCTTGGAGGACAGGAACTATGGCTACACCTTC. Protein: CASSLEDRNYGYTF.

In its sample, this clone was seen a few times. The CDR3 here is CASNAGWSRGTDTQYF. CDR3 nucleotide sequence: TGTGCCAGCAACGCAGGGTGGAGTAGGGGCACAGATACGCAGTATTTT. The rearrangement links TRBV11-2 to TRBJ2-3, with a weak D call TRBD1 (5 bases). V lost 7 bases and J 1 base, leaving 18 bases between the germline ends. This CDR3 is 16 amino acids long. The germline V gene has CDR1 SGHAT and CDR2 FQNNGV.

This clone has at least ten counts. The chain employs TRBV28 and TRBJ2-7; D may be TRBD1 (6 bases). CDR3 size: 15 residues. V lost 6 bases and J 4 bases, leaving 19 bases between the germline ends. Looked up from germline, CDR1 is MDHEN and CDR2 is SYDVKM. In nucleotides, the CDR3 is TGTGCCAGCAGCCAGTCCCCCAGGGGCTGGTACGAGCAGTACTTC. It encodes CASSQSPRGWYEQYF.

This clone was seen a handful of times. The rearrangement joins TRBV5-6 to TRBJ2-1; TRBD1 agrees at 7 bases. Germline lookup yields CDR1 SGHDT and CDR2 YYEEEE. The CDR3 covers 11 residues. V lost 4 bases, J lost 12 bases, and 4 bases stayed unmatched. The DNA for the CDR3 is TGTGCCAGCAGCCTGGGGGACAGGCAGTTCTTC. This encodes CASSLGDRQFF.

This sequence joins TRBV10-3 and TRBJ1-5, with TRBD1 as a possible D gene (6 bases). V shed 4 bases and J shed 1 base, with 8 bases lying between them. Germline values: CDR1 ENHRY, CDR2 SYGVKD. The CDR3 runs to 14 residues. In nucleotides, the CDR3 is TGTGCCATCAGTGGGGACACAAGCAATCAGCCCCAGCATTTT. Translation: CAISGDTSNQPQHF.

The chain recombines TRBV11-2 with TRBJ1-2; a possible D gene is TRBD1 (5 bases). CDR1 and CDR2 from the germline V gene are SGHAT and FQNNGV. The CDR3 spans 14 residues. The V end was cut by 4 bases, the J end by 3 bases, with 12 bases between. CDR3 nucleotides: TGTGCCAGCAGCTGGTCTTCGGGGGACTATGGCTACACCTTC. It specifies CASSWSSGDYGYTF. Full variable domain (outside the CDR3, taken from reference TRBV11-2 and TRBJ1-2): EAGVAQSPRYKIIEKRQSVAFWCNPISGHATLYWYQQILGQGPKLLIQFQNNGVVDDSQLPKDRFSAERLKGVDSTLKIQPAKLEDSAVYLCASSWSSGDYGYTFGSGTRLTVV.

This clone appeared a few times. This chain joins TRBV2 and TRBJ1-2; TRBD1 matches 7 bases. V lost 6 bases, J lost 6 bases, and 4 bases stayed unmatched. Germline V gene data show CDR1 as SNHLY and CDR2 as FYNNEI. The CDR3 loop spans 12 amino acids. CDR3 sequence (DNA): TGTGCCAGCAGGGAAACAGGGGATGGCTACACCTTC. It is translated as CASRETGDGYTF.

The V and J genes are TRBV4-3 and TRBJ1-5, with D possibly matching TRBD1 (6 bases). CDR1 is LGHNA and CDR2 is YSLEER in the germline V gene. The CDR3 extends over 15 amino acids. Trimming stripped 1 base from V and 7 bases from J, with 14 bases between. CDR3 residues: CASSQVGGGNQPQHF. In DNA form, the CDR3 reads TGCGCCAGCAGCCAAGTAGGGGGGGGGAACCAGCCCCAGCATTTT.

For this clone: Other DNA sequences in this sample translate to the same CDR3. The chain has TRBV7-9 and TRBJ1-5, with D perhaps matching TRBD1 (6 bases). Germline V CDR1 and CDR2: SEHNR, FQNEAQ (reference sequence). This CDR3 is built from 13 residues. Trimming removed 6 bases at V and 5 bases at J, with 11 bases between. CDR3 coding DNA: TGTGCCAGCAGTCTACAGGGAGATCAGCCCCAGCATTTT. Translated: CASSLQGDQPQHF.

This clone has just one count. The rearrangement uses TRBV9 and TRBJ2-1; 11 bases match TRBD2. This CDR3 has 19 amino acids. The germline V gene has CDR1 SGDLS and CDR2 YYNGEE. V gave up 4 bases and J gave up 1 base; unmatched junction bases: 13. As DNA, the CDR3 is TGTGCCAGCAGCCCTAGGGGCTTGGGACTAGCGGAATCCTACAATGAGCAGTTCTTC. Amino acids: CASSPRGLGLAESYNEQFF.

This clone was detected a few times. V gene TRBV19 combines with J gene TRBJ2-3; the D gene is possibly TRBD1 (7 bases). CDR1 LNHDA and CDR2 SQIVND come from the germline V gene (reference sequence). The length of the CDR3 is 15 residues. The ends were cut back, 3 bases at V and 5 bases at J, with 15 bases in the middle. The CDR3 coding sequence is TGTGCCAGTAGTATGCCCAGGGGGGCTGGAGATACGCAGTATTTT. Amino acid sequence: CASSMPRGAGDTQYF.

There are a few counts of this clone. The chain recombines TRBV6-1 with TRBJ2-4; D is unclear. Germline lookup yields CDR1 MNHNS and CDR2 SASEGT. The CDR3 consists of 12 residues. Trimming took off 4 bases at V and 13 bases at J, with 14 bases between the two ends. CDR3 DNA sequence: TGTGCCAGCAGTGTAGAATTTCCGCGACAGTACTTC. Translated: CASSVEFPRQYF.